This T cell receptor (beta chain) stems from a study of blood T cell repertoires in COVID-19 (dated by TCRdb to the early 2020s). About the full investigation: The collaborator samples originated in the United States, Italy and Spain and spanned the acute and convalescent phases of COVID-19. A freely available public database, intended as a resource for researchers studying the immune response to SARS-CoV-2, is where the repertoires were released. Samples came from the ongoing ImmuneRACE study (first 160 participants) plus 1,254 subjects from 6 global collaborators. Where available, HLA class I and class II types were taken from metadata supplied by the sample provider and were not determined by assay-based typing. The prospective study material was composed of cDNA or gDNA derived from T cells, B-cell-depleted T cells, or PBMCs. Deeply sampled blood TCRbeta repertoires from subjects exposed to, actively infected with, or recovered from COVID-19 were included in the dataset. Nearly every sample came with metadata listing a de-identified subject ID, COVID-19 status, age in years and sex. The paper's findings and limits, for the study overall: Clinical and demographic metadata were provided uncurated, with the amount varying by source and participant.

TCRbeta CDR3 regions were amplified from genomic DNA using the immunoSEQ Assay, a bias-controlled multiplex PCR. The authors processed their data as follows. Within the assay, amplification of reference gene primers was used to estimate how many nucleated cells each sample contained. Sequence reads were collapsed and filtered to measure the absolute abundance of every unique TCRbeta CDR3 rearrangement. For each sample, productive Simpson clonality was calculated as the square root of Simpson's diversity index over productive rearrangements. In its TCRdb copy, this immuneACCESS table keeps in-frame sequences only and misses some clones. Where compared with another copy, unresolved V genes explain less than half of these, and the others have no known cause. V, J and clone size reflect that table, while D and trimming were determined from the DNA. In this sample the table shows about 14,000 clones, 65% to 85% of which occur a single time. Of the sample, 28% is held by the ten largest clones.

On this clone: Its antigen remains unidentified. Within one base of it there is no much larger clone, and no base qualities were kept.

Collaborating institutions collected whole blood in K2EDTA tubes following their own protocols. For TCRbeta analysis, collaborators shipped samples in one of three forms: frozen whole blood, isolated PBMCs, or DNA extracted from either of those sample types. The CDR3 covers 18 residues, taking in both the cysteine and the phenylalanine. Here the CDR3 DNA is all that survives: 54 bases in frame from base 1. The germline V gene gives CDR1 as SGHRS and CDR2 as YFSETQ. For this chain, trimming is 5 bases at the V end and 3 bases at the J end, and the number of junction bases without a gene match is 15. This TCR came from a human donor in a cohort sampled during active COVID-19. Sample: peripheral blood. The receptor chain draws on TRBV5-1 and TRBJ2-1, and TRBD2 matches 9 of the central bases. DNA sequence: TGCGCCAGCAGTCAGGGGGTAGCGGGAGACATCGGCTACAATGAGCAGTTCTTC. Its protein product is CASSQGVAGDIGYNEQFF.